This TCR beta chain came from a study of CD4 T cells in relation to SARS-CoV-2 and coronaviruses (dated by TCRdb to the early 2020s). Context from the whole study: In the ViraFEST assay, PBMCs were cultured with antigen for under eleven days, after which TCR beta CDR3s were sequenced to identify clonal expansions specific to the antigen. An HIV-1 Nef peptide pool or a culture without peptide was used as the negative reference condition. Using patient-derived lymphoblastoid cell lines, the shared crossreactive spike epitopes were mapped to their HLA restriction. The Adaptive Biotechnologies TCR-sequencing kit was used for samples from a few pre-COVID donors and for the naive versus memory experiments, whereas the other data were Illumina-based. Memory CD4+ T cell crossreactivity between SARS-CoV-2 and common cold coronavirus spike proteins was assessed at the TCR clonotype level in the study. For other donors in the study, expansion assays were sequenced with a different, Illumina-based TCR-beta assay.

This clone was counted only a few times. What antigen it recognizes has not been identified. It has no much larger one-base neighbor in the sample; base qualities were not kept. CD4+ T cells from unexposed donors were collected before the COVID-19 pandemic (2011-2018). After 10 days of culture, CD4+ T cells were isolated with the EasySep CD4+ T cell isolation kit. As cell number allowed, CD4+ T cells from unexposed donors were tested for reactivity to SARS-CoV-2 S and N and to four common cold coronavirus spike pools. Each well received two million PBMCs, cultured in IMDM supplemented with approximately 4.5% human AB serum and approximately 10 IU/ml IL-2. Half of the culture medium was replaced with fresh IL-2-containing medium on days 3 and 7. In general, triplicate replicate wells were used for every peptide culture condition. The leukapheresis product used for the unexposed donors was purchased from a commercial source. Ficoll-Paque PLUS gradient centrifugation was used to isolate PBMCs from either whole blood or leukapheresis product. PBMCs were either cryopreserved at -140 degrees C or used fresh in the expansion assay. The QIAamp Micro DNA Kit was used to extract genomic DNA from the CD4+ T cells.

The receptor library was made with the immunoSEQ multiplex PCR assay. The authors processed their data as follows. Preprocessing removed nonproductive sequences and CDR3s not starting with C, not ending with F or W, or shorter than 7 amino acids. Antigen-specific clonotypes were called with the MANAFEST web app on the basis of expansion relative to the reference and to other culture wells. To be counted as positive, a clone had to show significant expansion compared with the reference culture, at an FDR below 0.05, in 2 of 3 replicate wells. A further requirement for positive clones was significant expansion compared with all other tandem wells, along with an odds ratio above 5. Pairwise Levenshtein distance, computed with the stringdist R package after three terminal residues were trimmed from each end, was used as the measure of CDR3 homology. As stored in TCRdb, this immuneACCESS dataset retains in-frame rearrangements with V and J assigned. A fraction of the clones does not appear; measured against another copy, unresolved V genes explain less than half of the discrepancy, and the remainder lacks a known reason. Clonal size and the V and J genes are those of that table, whereas D and trimming came from the DNA. The sample yields roughly 25,000 clones; 76% were counted once. The top ten hold 21% of the sample.

Points the paper makes about the study in general: Since the crossreactivity analysis centred on spike protein, crossreactivity against other viral proteins was not assessed. Significantly weaker SARS-CoV-2-driven expansion was shown by crossreactive clones than by monoreactive clones, consistent with antigenic imprinting. Memory CD4+ clonotypes crossrecognizing SARS-CoV-2 and at least one common cold coronavirus spike were found in 60% to 70% of donors. Because no donor provided both pre-pandemic and post-infection samples, tracing the source of pre-existing responses was limited. The study was limited by small numbers of patients and tested TCRs.

Source material: CD4+ T cells from PBMCs, cultured in vitro. This TCR came from a human donor in good health.

The CDR3 is CASSRGIAAIGDEQYF. In nucleotide form, the sequence is TGCGCCAGCAGCAGGGGAATAGCGGCTATAGGCGACGAGCAGTACTTC. The chain links TRBV5-1 with TRBJ2-7; the D gene is perhaps TRBD2, from 6 matching bases. CDR1 and CDR2 (SGHRS, YFSETQ) derive from the germline V gene. The CDR3 runs 16 residues from the cysteine to the phenylalanine. Solely the CDR3 DNA is kept, with 48 bases framed from the first base. V is shortened by 4 bases, J by 5 bases, and the region joining them spans 22 bases.